This T cell receptor beta chain originates from a study of blood T cell repertoires in COVID-19. The wider study: Spain, Italy and the United States supplied samples that represented acute and convalescent COVID-19. T cells, B-cell-depleted T cells, or PBMCs provided the cDNA or gDNA that served as material.

Germline V lookup: CDR1 SQVTM, CDR2 ANQGSEA. The CDR3 has 14 residues. Germline trimming cut 2 bases from V and 3 bases from J; bases unmatched to any gene: 4. As handled by the study authors: Amplified reference gene primers provided the basis for estimating nucleated cell counts. Libraries were prepared by immunoSEQ multiplex PCR; TCRdb keeps only in-frame clonotypes and omits some of them. That table gives V, J and clone size, and the DNA gave D and trimming. The sample yields about 210,000 clones, 88% seen once. The V gene is TRBV29-1, the J gene TRBJ2-1; 7 bases fit TRBD1. This receptor was obtained from a man in his forties with acute or convalescent COVID-19. Sequenced input: peripheral blood. The CDR3 spells CSVEPGTVYNEQFF. The CDR3 nucleotides are TGCAGCGTTGAACCAGGGACAGTCTACAATGAGCAGTTCTTC.